This T cell receptor beta chain was obtained from a study of shared clonotypes between healthy human individuals (dated by TCRdb to 2018 to 2021). Regarding the study in general: Three men and a couple of women, aged 18 to 49 years, made up the cohort. To increase sequencing depth and limit assay-specific biases, TCR repertoire library preparation and sequencing were carried out by different laboratories using diverse techniques. The study deeply sequenced blood TCR repertoires of several healthy adults to estimate repertoire size and the extent of clonotype sharing between individuals. Leukapheresis yielded between about 0.85 and 9.5 billion PBMCs per donor.

About this clone: This receptor's antigen is unknown. No much larger clone is present one base from it, and per-base qualities are unavailable.

Beyond this particular receptor, the publication reports: Sampling was restricted to blood, and TCR repertoires in tissues likely differ from the TCR repertoires found in blood. The genetic and exposure-history diversity represented was limited by the small number of donors. Pairwise subsampling indicated that sequencing depth was expected to affect the degree of clonotype sharing among donors.

Donors were healthy HIV-negative adults with no recently reported acute infections or vaccinations. Every donor was a Caucasian adult residing in Nashville, Tennessee, USA. For unsorted samples, 90 million or so PBMCs were counted, and genomic DNA was extracted using the QIAamp DNA Blood Mini kit. Blood was obtained by leukapheresis, after which PBMCs were separated by Ficoll-Histopaque density gradient centrifugation and cryopreserved in liquid nitrogen vapor phase. CDR1 and CDR2 (GTSNPN, SVGIG) derive from the germline V gene (reference sequence). The CDR3, from cysteine to phenylalanine, totals 14 residues. This entry keeps only the CDR3 DNA: 42 bases, framed from base 1. Trimming takes 1 base off V and 6 bases off J; junction bases not matched to a gene: 5. TCR CDR3 regions were amplified from genomic DNA by multiplex PCR using the deep immunoSEQ assay. Genomic DNA extracted from each cell subset was distributed evenly over all wells of several immunoSEQ 96-well plates, and each plate served as one replicate. For unsorted PBMC, roughly 300 ng of genomic DNA, equivalent to 25,000 to 35,000 T cell genomes, went into each replicate PCR. Genomic DNA from unsorted PBMC was sequenced over ten immunoSEQ deep assay plates. The purified libraries were quantified using a Qubit 3.0 fluorometer, sized with a Bioanalyzer 2100, and then quantified again using the KAPA Library Quantification kit. Every immunoSEQ 96-well plate was sequenced on a separate single-read 150-cycle Illumina NextSeq 550 flow cell. In the original analysis: Because the immunoSEQ output included only junctional sequences and no quality scores, the filtering could not be the same as the filtering used for full-length reads. Sequences were annotated with PyIR, a Python wrapper for IgBLAST v1.9, using IMGT germline references to assign V/J genes and CDR3. Reads were filtered out if the reads had weak V/J assignments (E-value above 1e-6), no CDR3, stop codons, out-of-frame junctions, or ambiguous translated residues. V3J clonotypes were defined as sequences sharing the same inferred V gene, J gene, and CDR3 amino acid sequence. Percentage overlap between repertoires was calculated by dividing the number of shared unique clonotypes by the size of the smaller repertoire. Three approaches were used to assess repertoire richness: RTK rarefaction, the Chao1 estimator, and Recon v2.1 estimates of unobserved clonotypes. TCRdb re-hosts the immuneACCESS table, in-frame sequences only. Its copies lack some clones; in the studies checked, an unresolved V gene accounts for under half of them, and the cause for the rest is not known. The V and J calls and clone size are taken from that table; D and trimming were inferred from the DNA. This sample holds about 600,000 clones; around 80% were observed only once. 12% of the sample is held by the ten biggest clonotypes.

The chain is made from TRBV30 and TRBJ2-7, with TRBD2 matching 11 junction bases. Sequencing was done on a sample of PBMCs. The clonotype comes from a middle-aged woman in good health. Some clones in this sample may be carry-over from other donors' samples. This receptor has the CDR3 CAWSGLAGGGEQYF. The nucleotides are TGTGCCTGGAGTGGGTTAGCGGGAGGGGGCGAGCAGTACTTC.